Shown below are 28 T cell receptor beta chains from a single sample sequenced in a study of T-cell reconstitution after alpha-beta-depleted transplantation in children. TCRbeta library construction was performed incorporating unique molecular identifiers. MiXCR, run by TCRdb on the PCR reads, gives a single entry per CDR3 protein. The sample has 170,000 or so distinct CDR3 sequences, around 7% seen once; the top ten hold 3%. The input for sequencing was PBMCs from the stem cell graft donor, taken from the stem cell graft. The receptors were gathered from a human donor who donated a stem cell graft to a child with Wiskott-Aldrich syndrome.

In this sample, this clonotype turned up many times. This chain joins TRBV5-6 and TRBJ1-6; D remains unclear. Germline V gives CDR1 SGHDT, CDR2 YYEEEE. The V end lost 4 bases, the J end lost 6 bases, and 5 bases lay between the germline ends. The CDR3 sequence is 12 residues long. CDR3 amino acids: CASSLFNSPLHF. CDR3 nucleotide sequence: TGTGCCAGCAGCCTTTTTAATTCACCCCTCCACTTT.

The J gene is TRBJ1-5, the V gene TRBV10-3; D unclear. Trimming pared 0 bases from V and 0 bases from J, leaving 9 bases between. Per germline, CDR1 ENHRY and CDR2 SYGVKD. CDR3 length: 16 amino acids. CDR3 nucleotide sequence: TGTGCCATCAGTGAGTCTGGCAGCCTTAGCAATCAGCCCCAGCATTTT. It translates to CAISESGSLSNQPQHF.

This clonotype was observed a handful of times. The chain employs TRBV5-1 and TRBJ2-7; D is possibly TRBD2 (6 bases). CDR3 length equals 15 residues. V gave up 4 bases and J gave up 3 bases, with 17 bases separating them. The germline gives CDR1 SGHRS, CDR2 YFSETQ. CDR3 loop: CASSQNAGSVYEQYF. CDR3 DNA: TGCGCCAGCAGCCAGAATGCGGGGTCGGTCTACGAGCAGTACTTC.

The V and J genes are TRBV6-1 and TRBJ2-5; perhaps TRBD2 as D (5 bases). The CDR3 runs 15 residues. Trimming pared 6 bases from V and 5 bases from J, leaving 19 bases between. CDR1 MNHNS and CDR2 SASEGT come from the germline V gene. CDR3 loop: CASSLGFEGSETQYF. The CDR3 DNA is TGTGCCAGCAGCCTTGGGTTTGAGGGCTCGGAGACCCAGTACTTC.

This clonotype appeared many times. The chain carries TRBV7-9 and TRBJ2-7; D is unclear. Trimming stripped 0 bases from V and 0 bases from J, with 15 bases between. This CDR3 is built from 17 residues. Per the germline V gene, CDR1 is SEHNR and CDR2 is FQNEAQ (reference sequence). CDR3 amino acids: CASSLAPSGSNSYEQYF. In nucleotides, the CDR3 is TGTGCCAGCAGCTTAGCCCCGTCCGGGTCGAACTCCTACGAGCAGTACTTC.

This clonotype appeared many times. The V call is TRBV29-1, the J call TRBJ2-3; D is unclear. The CDR3 totals 12 residues. CDR1 and CDR2 (germline): SQVTM, ANQGSEA. The V end lost 8 bases, the J end lost 4 bases, and 13 bases lay between the germline ends. Written as DNA, the CDR3 is TGCAGCATACGAGAGTCCGCAGATACGCAGTATTTT. Amino acid sequence: CSIRESADTQYF.

This clonotype came up many times. The chain carries TRBV20-1 and TRBJ1-1; D is unclear. This CDR3 region has 10 residues. V shed 2 bases and J shed 7 bases, with 5 bases lying between them. Germline V gene lookup returns CDR1 DFQATT and CDR2 SNEGSKA (reference sequence). CDR3 nucleotides: TGCAGTGCTAGACTTCTTGAAGCTTTCTTT. Translation: CSARLLEAFF.

In this sample, this clonotype turned up many times. The chain has TRBV5-1 and TRBJ2-1, with 11 bases aligning to TRBD2. Trimming at V came to 4 bases and at J to 6 bases, leaving 3 bases not matched to a gene. CDR3 length equals 14 residues. Germline V gives CDR1 SGHRS, CDR2 YFSETQ. CDR3 sequence reads: CASSTSGGLNEQFF. CDR3 bases: TGCGCCAGCAGCACTAGCGGGGGCCTCAATGAGCAGTTCTTC.

This clonotype was recorded at least ten times. The V and J genes are TRBV29-1 and TRBJ1-6; 12 bases line up with TRBD1. J was trimmed by 9 bases and V by 6 bases; bases with no gene match: 9. Germline-derived CDR1 and CDR2 are SQVTM and ANQGSEA. This CDR3 is 15 amino acids long. The CDR3 reads CSVRWGQGAGSPLHF. The CDR3 region has the DNA TGCAGCGTGAGATGGGGACAGGGGGCAGGTTCACCCCTCCACTTT. The variable domain in full, completed from reference TRBV29-1 and TRBJ1-6, reads SAVISQKPSRDICQRGTSLTIQCQVDSQVTMMFWYRQQPGQSLTLIATANQGSEATYESGFVIDKFPISRPNLTFSTLTVSNMSPEDSSIYLCSVRWGQGAGSPLHFGNGTRLTVT.

This clonotype was observed many times. The chain has TRBV10-2 and TRBJ2-7, with 11 bases aligning to TRBD2. Per the germline V gene, CDR1 is WSHSY and CDR2 is SAAADI. V shed 6 bases, J shed 3 bases, and the junction held 4 bases outside the gene matches. The CDR3 has 14 amino acids. This CDR3 reads CASRGLAENYEQYF. The CDR3 region has the DNA TGCGCCAGCAGGGGACTAGCGGAAAACTACGAGCAGTACTTC.

Ten or more counts support this clonotype. The genes are TRBV5-1 and TRBJ1-1, with a tentative D call TRBD1 (5 bases). Trimming cost V 4 bases and J 0 bases, with 13 bases left between them. CDR3 length equals 15 residues. Germline V gene lookup returns CDR1 SGHRS and CDR2 YFSETQ. The CDR3 nucleotides read TGCGCCAGCAGCCCGACAGAGACAGTGAACACTGAAGCTTTCTTT. Translating gives CASSPTETVNTEAFF. The full variable domain, its missing parts supplied by reference TRBV5-1 and TRBJ1-1, is KAGVTQTPRYLIKTRGQQVTLSCSPISGHRSVSWYQQTPGQGLQFLFEYFSETQRNKGNFPGRFSGRQFSNSRSEMNVSTLELGDSALYLCASSPTETVNTEAFFGQGTRLTVV.

The gene calls are TRBV5-1 and TRBJ2-7, with D perhaps TRBD1 (6 bases). The germline CDR1 and CDR2 sequences are SGHRS and YFSETQ. The V gene lost 2 bases and the J gene lost 4 bases, with 13 bases spanning the gap. The CDR3 length is 14 residues. The CDR3: CASSFTGLSYEQYF. DNA of the CDR3: TGCGCCAGCAGCTTTACAGGGTTATCTTACGAGCAGTACTTC.

In this sample, this clonotype turned up many times. The gene calls are TRBV10-3 and TRBJ1-2; D is unclear. The CDR3 sequence is 12 residues long. V was cut by 2 bases and J by 6 bases, with 7 bases left in between. Germline assignment: CDR1 ENHRY and CDR2 SYGVKD. The CDR3 reads CAISEGVHGYTF. The CDR3 region has the DNA TGTGCCATCAGTGAGGGGGTCCATGGCTACACCTTC.

This clonotype occurred many times. V and J are TRBV7-9 and TRBJ1-5; 8 bases map to TRBD1. Germline trimming cut 10 bases from V and 5 bases from J; bases unmatched to any gene: 13. The CDR3 consists of 15 residues. In germline, CDR1 is SEHNR, CDR2 FQNEAQ (reference sequence). CDR3 coding DNA: TGTGCCACGTCTGGACAGGGTCGGTTGGATCAGCCCCAGCATTTT. Encoded protein: CATSGQGRLDQPQHF.

The count of this clonotype is one. This rearrangement joins TRBV7-8 to TRBJ2-1; D not certain. This CDR3 is built from 18 residues. Trimming removed 2 bases from V and 0 bases from J, with 17 bases in between. Per germline, CDR1 SGHVS and CDR2 FQNEAQ. This CDR3 reads CASSLLTGLMNSYNEQFF. CDR3 bases: TGTGCCAGCAGCTTACTAACTGGCCTAATGAACTCCTACAATGAGCAGTTCTTC.

This clonotype has just a few counts. This chain uses TRBV7-2 with TRBJ1-2, with 9 positions matching TRBD1. The CDR3 covers 15 residues. Losses at the gene ends were 3 bases for V and 4 bases for J; bases not matched to a gene: 6. From germline, CDR1 is SGHTA and CDR2 FQGNSA. The CDR3 DNA reads as TGTGCCAGCAGCTTTGGGGACAGGGCCTTCTATGGCTACACCTTC. It codes for CASSFGDRAFYGYTF.

In this sample, this clonotype turned up many times. CDR3 sequence reads: CASSLTVGPDNEQFF. The CDR3 DNA follows: TGTGCCAGCAGCTTAACAGTGGGGCCCGACAATGAGCAGTTCTTC. This chain connects TRBV11-2 to TRBJ2-1; D might be TRBD1 (5 bases). Germline V gives CDR1 SGHAT, CDR2 FQNNGV. The length of the CDR3 is 15 residues. The germline V and J ends were trimmed by 2 bases and 5 bases, with 13 bases remaining between them.

This clonotype was counted at least ten times. V usage is TRBV12-3 or TRBV12-4 and J usage is TRBJ2-1; 7 bases fit TRBD2. The junction had 18 bases not matched to a gene; V was cut back by 6 bases and J by 7 bases. The length of the CDR3 is 17 residues. For the CDR3, the DNA is TGTGCCAGCAGCTCCCTTGTGCGCGGGGGAAGGGTAAATGAGCAGTTCTTC. Amino acids: CASSSLVRGGRVNEQFF.

This clonotype was seen at least ten times. The chain links TRBV5-1 to TRBJ2-3; D unclear. The germline V gene encodes CDR1 SGHRS and CDR2 YFSETQ. This CDR3 contains 14 residues. V lost 0 bases and J lost 3, with 8 bases in between. The CDR3 DNA sequence: TGCGCCAGCAGCTTGGCAGTATCTACAGATACGCAGTATTTT. Translated, it gives CASSLAVSTDTQYF.

This clonotype was observed many times. This rearrangement joins TRBV12-3 or TRBV12-4 to TRBJ1-1; a weak D match, TRBD1 (5 bases). This CDR3 is 12 amino acids long. V was clipped by 7 bases and J by 4 bases, with 10 bases between them. The DNA for the CDR3 is TGTGCCAGCAATGACAGATTCACTGAAGCTTTCTTT. Encoded protein: CASNDRFTEAFF.

This clonotype was found many times. V and J are TRBV6-5 and TRBJ2-2; the D is unclear. The CDR3 sequence is 15 residues long. Trimming shortened V by 0 bases and J by 7 bases, and 12 bases separated the two germline ends. The germline CDR1 and CDR2 sequences are MNHEY and SVGAGI. The DNA of the CDR3 is TGTGCCAGCAGTTACTCTTTCAAAGTCGTCGGGGAGCTGTTTTTT. This encodes CASSYSFKVVGELFF.

This clonotype was seen at least ten times. V is TRBV24-1 and J is TRBJ2-5; a possible D gene is TRBD1 (6 bases). V lost 4 bases, J lost 5 bases, and 19 bases lay in between. The germline gives CDR1 KGHDR, CDR2 SFDVKD. The CDR3 runs 16 residues. CDR3 amino acids: CATSDRTPGAEETQYF. The CDR3 bases are TGTGCCACCAGTGACAGGACTCCAGGGGCAGAGGAGACCCAGTACTTC.

This clonotype has a count of ten or more. The chain uses TRBV20-1 and TRBJ2-7, with D tentatively TRBD1 or TRBD2 (5 bases each). The V end was cut by 1 base, the J end by 6 bases, with 13 bases between. The CDR3 runs to 13 residues. The germline V gene has CDR1 DFQATT and CDR2 SNEGSKA (reference sequence). In DNA, the CDR3 is TGCAGTGCTAGAGGGCTTACGGGGCTCGAGCAGTACTTC. This gives the protein CSARGLTGLEQYF.

This clonotype was recorded many times. The J gene is TRBJ1-6, the V gene TRBV3-1; 8 nucleotides match TRBD1. The V gene's germline CDR1 is LGHDT and CDR2 YNNKEL (reference sequence). J lost 7 bases, V lost 7 bases, and 6 bases had no gene match. The CDR3 is 14 residues long. The CDR3 bases are TGTGCCAGCACCTCCCAGGGGGCAAATTCACCCCTCCACTTT. Protein product: CASTSQGANSPLHF.

This chain uses TRBV29-1 with TRBJ1-1; 10 positions agree with TRBD1. The trim removed 5 bases at V and 0 bases at J, leaving 6 bases unmatched. The CDR3 runs to 15 residues. Germline loops: CDR1 SQVTM, CDR2 ANQGSEA. Here the CDR3 DNA reads TGCAGCGTTCGGGGACAGGGGACCATGAACACTGAAGCTTTCTTT. Protein: CSVRGQGTMNTEAFF.

This clonotype occurred many times. This chain uses TRBV7-6 with TRBJ2-3; D possibly corresponds to TRBD2 (6 bases). V was clipped by 1 base and J by 3 bases, with 11 bases between them. CDR1 and CDR2 from the germline V gene are SGHVS and FNYEAQ. The CDR3 extends over 15 amino acids. Here the CDR3 reads CASSLVLGLTDTQYF. The CDR3 DNA follows: TGTGCCAGCAGCTTAGTGTTAGGACTAACAGATACGCAGTATTTT. The whole variable domain, remainder taken from reference TRBV7-6 and TRBJ2-3, is GAGVSQSPRYKVTKRGQDVALRCDPISGHVSLYWYRQALGQGPEFLTYFNYEAQQDKSGLPNDRFSAERPEGSISTLTIQRTEQRDSAMYRCASSLVLGLTDTQYFGPGTRLTVL.

This clonotype was observed many times. V usage is TRBV6-2 or TRBV6-3 and J usage is TRBJ1-5, with TRBD1 as a possible D gene (6 bases). The CDR3 covers 15 residues. The V end lost 0 bases, the J end lost 3 bases, and 9 bases lay between the germline ends. Germline V gene data show CDR1 as MNHEY and CDR2 as SVGEGT. The CDR3 spells CASSYSRGFNQPQHF. The CDR3 DNA reads TGTGCCAGCAGTTACTCCAGGGGTTTCAATCAGCCCCAGCATTTT.

This clonotype has ten or more counts. The V gene is TRBV12-3 or TRBV12-4, the J gene TRBJ2-7; 7 bases fit TRBD1. CDR3 length: 14 amino acids. V trimming: 3 bases; J trimming: 3 bases; junction bases outside the gene matches: 5. CDR3: CASSLMRQGYEQYF. CDR3 nucleotide sequence: TGTGCCAGCAGTTTGATGCGACAGGGCTACGAGCAGTACTTC.